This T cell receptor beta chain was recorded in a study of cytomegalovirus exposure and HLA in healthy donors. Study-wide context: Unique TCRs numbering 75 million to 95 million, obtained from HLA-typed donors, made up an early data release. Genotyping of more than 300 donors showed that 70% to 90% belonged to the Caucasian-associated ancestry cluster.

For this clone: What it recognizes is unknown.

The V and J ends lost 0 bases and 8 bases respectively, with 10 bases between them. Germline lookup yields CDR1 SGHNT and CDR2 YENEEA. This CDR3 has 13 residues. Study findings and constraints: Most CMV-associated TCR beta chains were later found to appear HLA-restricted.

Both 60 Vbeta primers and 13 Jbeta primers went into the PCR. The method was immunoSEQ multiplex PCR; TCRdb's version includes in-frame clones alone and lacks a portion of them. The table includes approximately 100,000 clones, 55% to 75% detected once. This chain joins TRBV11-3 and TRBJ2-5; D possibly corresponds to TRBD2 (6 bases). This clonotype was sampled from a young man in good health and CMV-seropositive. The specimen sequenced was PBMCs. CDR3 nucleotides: TGTGCCAGCAGCTTAGATGCGGGGTCCACCCAGTACTTC. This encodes CASSLDAGSTQYF.